This T cell receptor (beta chain) was documented in a study of T cell responses to AZD1222 COVID-19 vaccine (dated by TCRdb to 2020 to 2022). Study-level background: AZD1222 recipients with second doses at about 4 weeks or about 12 weeks were pooled, because spike-specific TCR depth and breadth did not differ between schedules. TCR sequencing covered 230 or so trial participants: 207 given two doses of AZD1222 and 26 given two doses of MenACWY control vaccine. Trial participants were enrolled by age into 18-55, 56-69 and 70-plus year subgroups, with about 150, 27 and 61 TCR-sequenced participants respectively. On the study overall, not on this receptor specifically: After two AZD1222 doses, both the breadth and the depth of spike-specific TCRs were significantly higher than at day 0 and than in MenACWY recipients. Nearly half of unique spike-specific TCRs reportedly recognized epitopes outside regions mutated in the B.1.351 and B.1.1.7 variants. Most participants were white British and females outnumbered males, and the authors suggested that clonal diversity may have been underestimated. In the small 56-69-year group, the increase in depth fell short of significance, most likely because of low power. No day 14 peak-response samples were available, so repertoires were characterized only after the peak T cell response. Vaccine-associated CD4 TCRs spanned the whole spike protein, with dominant responses in regions 160-218 and 743-854. Conclusions about previously exposed vaccinees are limited, since just five to seven AZD1222 recipients were seropositive for SARS-CoV-2 at baseline.

The CDR3 regions of human TCRbeta chains were analyzed by immunosequencing. On the authors' methods: TCRs in the repertoires were compared against a reference library of SARS-CoV-2-specific TCRs that had been generated with the MIRA antigen-specificity platform. Breadth meant the fraction of unique TCRs that were SARS-CoV-2-associated, whereas depth meant the fraction of total T cells that were SARS-CoV-2-associated. Each spike-specific TCR was assigned to its reactive spike region and to a CD4 or CD8 class using the MIRA data. Log10-transformed breadth and depth values were compared by one-way ANOVA with Sidak's multiple comparisons tests. Entries here come from immuneACCESS through TCRdb and include only in-frame sequences with V and J called. Some clones fail to appear in such tables; in the studies checked, an unresolved V gene covers under half of the shortfall, and the cause of the remainder is unknown. The DNA was the basis for D and trimming; V, J and clone size are from that table. A total of about 150,000 clones appear in this sample, more than 85% of them only once. The ten largest clones add up to roughly 2.3% of the sample.

Based on the germline V gene, the CDR1 and CDR2 sequences are KGHSH and LQKENI. The CDR3 numbers 13 residues from cysteine through phenylalanine. Only CDR3 DNA remains: 39 bases, in frame from the first base. The V and J ends are trimmed by 3 bases and 5 bases, leaving 8 bases between them. The time point label, as the study defines it: baseline before first vaccination. Samples from vaccinated people were obtained from the UK trials COV001 and COV002, which included a single-blind randomized controlled phase 2/3 trial of AZD1222 (ChAdOx1 nCoV-19) in healthy adults. For TCRbeta chain sequencing, PBMC samples from trial participants were taken at day 0 and at day 28 after the second dose. This clone was recorded once. Its cognate antigen has yet to be identified. Qualities for individual bases were not recorded, and no much larger clone is one base off.

The V gene is TRBV18 and the J gene is TRBJ1-5, with the identity of the D gene unclear. The sample in question was peripheral blood, obtained on day 0 of AZD1222 vaccination. This TCR was sampled from an adult in good health. The bases read TGTGCCAGCTCACCCGCTGCCGATCAGCCCCAGCATTTT. Translation gives CASSPAADQPQHF.